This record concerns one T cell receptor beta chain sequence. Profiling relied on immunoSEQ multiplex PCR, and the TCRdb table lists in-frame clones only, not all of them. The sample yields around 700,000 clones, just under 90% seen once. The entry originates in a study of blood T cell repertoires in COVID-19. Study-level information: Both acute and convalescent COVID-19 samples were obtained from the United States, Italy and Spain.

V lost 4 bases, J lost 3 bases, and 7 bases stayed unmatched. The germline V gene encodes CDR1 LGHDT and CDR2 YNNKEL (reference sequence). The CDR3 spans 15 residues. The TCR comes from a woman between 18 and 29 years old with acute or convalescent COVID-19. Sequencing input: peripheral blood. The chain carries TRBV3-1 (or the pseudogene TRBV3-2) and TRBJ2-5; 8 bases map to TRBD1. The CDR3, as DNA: TGTGCCAGCAGCCTGTCGACAGGGGCAAAAGAGACCCAGTACTTC. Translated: CASSLSTGAKETQYF.